Listed here are 13 T cell receptor beta chains from one sample, sequenced in a study of patients and donors after allogeneic stem cell transplantation. TCRdb redid the calling of the RT-PCR reads with MiXCR, one entry per CDR3 protein. The sample holds 920,000 or so distinct CDR3 sequences, more than 15% seen once. What was sequenced was blood, either unsorted or a sorted T cell fraction (not recorded which). The origin of the receptors is a human donor who was either an allogeneic HSCT recipient or a stem cell or donor lymphocyte infusion donor (not recorded which). It is not recorded whose cells these are; they may come from a transplant donor.

This clonotype was observed many times. The gene calls are TRBV12-3 or TRBV12-4 and TRBJ2-3; unclear D gene. Trimming took 4 bases from V and 1 from J, leaving 12 bases between them. The CDR3 spans 15 residues. The CDR3 sequence is CASSSRTEGTDTQYF. DNA of the CDR3: TGTGCCAGCAGTTCCCGGACGGAAGGCACAGATACGCAGTATTTT.

The chain uses TRBV11-3 and TRBJ2-5, with TRBD2 matching 7 bases. Germline lookup yields CDR1 SGHNT and CDR2 YENEEA. The CDR3 is made up of 15 amino acids. V dropped 1 base and J dropped 1; count of bases not matched to a gene: 3. In DNA form, the CDR3 reads TGTGCCAGCAGCTTAGCCCTAGCGGCCCAAGAGACCCAGTACTTC. This codes for CASSLALAAQETQYF.

A few counts support this clonotype. V is TRBV7-8 and J is TRBJ2-1; 14 bases are a match to TRBD2. The CDR3 length is 16 residues. V was clipped by 5 bases and J by 7 bases; unmatched bases: 7. The germline gives CDR1 SGHVS, CDR2 FQNEAQ. The chain's CDR3 is CASSMTSGRARNEQFF. As DNA, the CDR3 is TGTGCCAGCAGCATGACTAGCGGGAGGGCCAGGAATGAGCAGTTCTTC.

The rearrangement links TRBV4-2 to TRBJ1-1; possibly TRBD1 for D (6 bases). The V gene's germline CDR1 is LGHNA and CDR2 YNFKEQ. The CDR3 runs 15 residues. Between the trimmed V and J ends, which lost 0 bases and 5 bases, there was a span of 13 bases. CDR3 nucleotides: TGTGCCAGCAGCCAAGATCGAGGGGGTTGGACTGAAGCTTTCTTT. It codes for CASSQDRGGWTEAFF.

This clonotype came up a few times. V is TRBV20-1 and J is TRBJ1-2, with a possible D match to TRBD1 (5 bases). V was cut by 0 bases and J by 6 bases, with 17 bases left in between. Germline V gives CDR1 DFQATT, CDR2 SNEGSKA (reference sequence). The CDR3 spans 15 residues. The CDR3 loop is CSAREGTHRGDGYTF. The CDR3, as DNA: TGCAGTGCTAGAGAAGGGACCCACCGAGGGGATGGCTACACCTTC.

V is TRBV7-9 and J is TRBJ2-7, with TRBD2 matching 7 bases. Germline V gives CDR1 SEHNR, CDR2 FQNEAQ (reference sequence). Unmatched junction bases numbered 12, after V lost 3 bases and J lost 7 bases. There are 15 residues in the CDR3. The CDR3, as DNA: TGTGCCAGCAGCTTTGGCGACAGCGGGACCGGAGAGCAGTACTTC. Protein sequence: CASSFGDSGTGEQYF.

This clonotype was seen a handful of times. This chain links TRBV12-3 or TRBV12-4 with TRBJ1-4; D remains unclear. Trimming left V 7 bases short and J 5 bases short, with 11 bases between. CDR3 length equals 13 residues. The CDR3: CASTLGSNEKLFF. The CDR3 bases are TGTGCCAGCACCTTAGGTAGCAATGAAAAACTGTTTTTT.

This clonotype was detected many times. This chain uses TRBV4-3 with TRBJ1-1; TRBD1 might be the D (5 bases). Trimming shortened V by 3 bases and J by 1 base, and 12 bases separated the two germline ends. The CDR3 has 15 residues. The germline V gene encodes CDR1 LGHNA and CDR2 YSLEER. The CDR3 bases are TGCGCCAGCAGCCAGACGGGACGGACGAACACTGAAGCTTTCTTT. Translating gives CASSQTGRTNTEAFF.

V gene TRBV20-1 combines with J gene TRBJ1-5, with 10 bases that match TRBD1. CDR1 and CDR2 (germline): DFQATT, SNEGSKA (reference sequence). This CDR3 has 13 residues. Trimming cost V 4 bases and J 5 bases; bases outside gene matches: 2. The CDR3 region is CSATGQGYQPQHF. The DNA of the CDR3 is TGCAGTGCTACGGGACAGGGGTATCAGCCCCAGCATTTT.

This clonotype occurred a few times. The chain recombines TRBV7-8 with TRBJ2-1; 13 bases fit TRBD2. There are 18 residues in the CDR3. Germline CDR1 SGHVS, CDR2 FQNEAQ. The J segment lost 5 bases and the V segment lost 5 bases, leaving 12 bases of the junction unmatched. The CDR3 coding sequence is TGTGCCAGCAGCCACTTCGGACTAGCGGGAGTGGCCCACAATGAGCAGTTCTTC. Translation: CASSHFGLAGVAHNEQFF.

Regarding this clonotype: A junction boundary mismatches the germline segment, possibly from a read error. The rearrangement joins TRBV5-8 to TRBJ2-1, with D hard to call. From germline, CDR1 is SGHTS and CDR2 YDEGEE. There are 14 residues in the CDR3. Here the CDR3 DNA reads TGTGCCAGCAGTTTGGCCCCTACTTACAATGAGCAGTTCTTC. Protein: CASSLAPTYNEQFF.

This clonotype was recorded a few times. The V gene is TRBV12-3 or TRBV12-4, the J gene TRBJ2-4; D gene unclear. There are 13 residues in the CDR3. Trimming stripped 7 bases from V and 8 bases from J, with 15 bases between. The CDR3 DNA reads as TGTGCCAGCACGGACGCCCGGCATTACATTCAGTACTTC. Residues: CASTDARHYIQYF.

The sample holds many counts of this clonotype. The V gene is TRBV27, the J gene TRBJ2-1; 9 bases align to TRBD1. The CDR3 length is 17 residues. Germline CDR1 is MNHEY and CDR2 is SMNVEV (reference sequence). With 9 bases clipped from V and 2 bases from J, the junction kept 14 bases outside the gene matches. CDR3 protein: CARNGTGKKVAYNEQFF. DNA of the CDR3: TGTGCCAGGAACGGGACAGGGAAGAAGGTAGCCTACAATGAGCAGTTCTTC.